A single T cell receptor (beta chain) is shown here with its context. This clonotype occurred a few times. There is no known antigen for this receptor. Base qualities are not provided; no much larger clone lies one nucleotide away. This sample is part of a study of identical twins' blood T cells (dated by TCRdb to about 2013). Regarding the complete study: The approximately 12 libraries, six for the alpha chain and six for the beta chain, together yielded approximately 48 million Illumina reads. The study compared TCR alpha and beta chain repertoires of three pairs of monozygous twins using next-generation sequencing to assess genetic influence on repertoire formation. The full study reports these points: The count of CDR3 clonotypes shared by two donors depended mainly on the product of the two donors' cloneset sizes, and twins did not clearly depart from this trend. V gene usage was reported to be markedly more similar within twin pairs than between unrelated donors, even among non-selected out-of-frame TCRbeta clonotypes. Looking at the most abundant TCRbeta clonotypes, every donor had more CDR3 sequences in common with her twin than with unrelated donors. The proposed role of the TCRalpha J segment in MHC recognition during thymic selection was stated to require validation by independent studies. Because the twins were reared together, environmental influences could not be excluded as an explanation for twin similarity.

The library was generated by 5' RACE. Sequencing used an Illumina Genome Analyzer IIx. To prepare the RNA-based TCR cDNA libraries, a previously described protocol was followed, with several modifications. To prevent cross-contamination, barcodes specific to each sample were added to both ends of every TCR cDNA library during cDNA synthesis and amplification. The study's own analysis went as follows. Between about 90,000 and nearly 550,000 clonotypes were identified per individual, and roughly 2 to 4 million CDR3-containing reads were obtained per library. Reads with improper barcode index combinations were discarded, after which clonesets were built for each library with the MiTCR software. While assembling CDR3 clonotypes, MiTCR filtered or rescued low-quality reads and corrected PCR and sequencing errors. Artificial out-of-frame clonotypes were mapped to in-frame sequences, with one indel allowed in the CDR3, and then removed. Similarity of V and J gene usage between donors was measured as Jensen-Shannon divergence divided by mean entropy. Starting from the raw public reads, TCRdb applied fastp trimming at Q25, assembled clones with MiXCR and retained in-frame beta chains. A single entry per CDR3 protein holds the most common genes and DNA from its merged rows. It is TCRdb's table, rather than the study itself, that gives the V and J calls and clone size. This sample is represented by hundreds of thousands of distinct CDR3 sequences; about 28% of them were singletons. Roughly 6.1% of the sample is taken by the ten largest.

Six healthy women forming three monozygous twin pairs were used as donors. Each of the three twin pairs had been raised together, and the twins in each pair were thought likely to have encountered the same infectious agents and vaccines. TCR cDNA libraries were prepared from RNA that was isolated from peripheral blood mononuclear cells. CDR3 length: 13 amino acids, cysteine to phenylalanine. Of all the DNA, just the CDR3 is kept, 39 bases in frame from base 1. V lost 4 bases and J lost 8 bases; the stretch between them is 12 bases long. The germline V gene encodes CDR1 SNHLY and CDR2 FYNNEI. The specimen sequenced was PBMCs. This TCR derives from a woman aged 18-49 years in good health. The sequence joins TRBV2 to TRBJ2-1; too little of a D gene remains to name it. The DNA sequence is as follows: TGTGCCAGCAGTGCAGGCCAGACGGATGAGCAGTTCTTC. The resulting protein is CASSAGQTDEQFF.